The source of this T cell receptor (beta chain) is a study of blood T cells in healthy people across ages. Through a sample-barcoded 5' primer and a J-beta primer mix, a second PCR was run for 7 to 11 cycles. TCRdb analysed the 5' RACE reads with MiXCR anew, one entry per CDR3 protein. This table holds hundreds of thousands of distinct CDR3 sequences, roughly 50% found once. The CDR3 is made up of 15 amino acids. V was clipped by 2 bases and J by 15 bases, with 23 bases between them. Germline V gene sequence: CDR1 ENHRY, CDR2 SYGVKD. The sequencing sample was made of blood. The sequence came from a woman aged 55-70 years in good health. The rearrangement uses TRBV10-3 and TRBJ2-1; D is possibly TRBD1 (7 bases). CDR3 bases: TGTGCCATCAGTGAGCTTAGTGGAGGGGGCGCGCAGACGTTCTTC. It is translated as CAISELSGGGAQTFF.